This paragraph reports one T cell receptor (beta chain). This sample is drawn from a study of blood T cell repertoires in COVID-19. Study summary: The analysed material was cDNA or gDNA that came from T cells, B-cell-depleted T cells, or PBMCs.

Original methodology: Reference gene primer amplification in the assay estimated nucleated cell counts. Assay used: immunoSEQ multiplex PCR; TCRdb lists only in-frame clones, some missing. V, J and clone size are those of that table, while D and trimming were read from the DNA. The top ten clones hold around 2% of a sample with 90,000 to 120,000 clones, about 85% of them seen once. Germline-derived CDR1 and CDR2 are PRHDT and FYEKMQ (reference sequence). Germline trimming cut 4 bases from V and 3 bases from J; bases unmatched to any gene: 28. The CDR3 spans 22 residues. This receptor was taken from a human donor in a cohort sampled during active COVID-19. Sequenced: peripheral blood. The chain couples TRBV13 to TRBJ1-1; 8 bases align to TRBD1. The CDR3 is CASSSTTSSQDRDPFGHTEAFF. The CDR3 DNA sequence: TGTGCCAGCAGCTCAACAACCTCCTCACAGGACAGGGACCCCTTTGGGCACACTGAAGCTTTCTTT.